One and the same sample provided the 14 T cell receptor beta chains below, sequenced in a study of identical twins. TCRdb analysed the 5' RACE reads with MiXCR anew, one entry per CDR3 protein. Of hundreds of thousands of distinct CDR3 sequences listed, around 6% are singletons. The sample comprised naive T cells sorted from blood. The source is a young man in good health.

The chain carries TRBV13 and TRBJ2-2, with TRBD2 matching over 7 bases. Trimming cost V 0 bases and J 3 bases; bases outside gene matches: 1. The CDR3 sequence is 15 residues long. Looked up from germline, CDR1 is PRHDT and CDR2 is FYEKMQ (reference sequence). The CDR3 spells CASSLGRGDTGELFF. In DNA, the CDR3 is TGTGCCAGCAGCTTAGGCCGGGGGGACACCGGGGAGCTGTTTTTT.

This clonotype was recorded many times. The genes are TRBV10-3 and TRBJ2-7; D remains ambiguous. This CDR3 has 13 amino acids. The V gene's germline CDR1 is ENHRY and CDR2 SYGVKD. Trimming removed 6 bases at V and 5 bases at J, with 14 bases between. The CDR3 nucleotides are TGTGCCATCAGCCTGACCCCCGAGGACGAGCAGTACTTC. Its protein is CAISLTPEDEQYF.

The table lists this clonotype with many counts. The V and J genes are TRBV6-2 or TRBV6-3 and TRBJ1-1; D unclear. Germline V gene lookup returns CDR1 MNHEY and CDR2 SVGEGT. The CDR3 is 12 residues long. Trimming left V 8 bases short and J 4 bases short, with 11 bases between. The CDR3 coding sequence is TGTGCCAGCTGGAGTATGGTCACTGAAGCTTTCTTT. It specifies CASWSMVTEAFF.

Details on this clonotype: This may arise from a read error, as a much more abundant clone is one base away. The chain couples TRBV6-1 to TRBJ2-7; a weak D match, TRBD1 (6 bases). The CDR3 totals 13 residues. Germline CDR1 MNHNS, CDR2 SASEGT. Trimming took off 6 bases at V and 2 bases at J, with 11 bases between the two ends. The CDR3 loop reads CASRNRVAYEQYF. In DNA, the CDR3 is TGTGCCAGCAGAAACAGGGTGGCCTACGAGCAGTACTTC.

The chain uses TRBV6-2 or TRBV6-3 and TRBJ2-7, with 10 bases lining up with TRBD2. Looked up from germline, CDR1 is MNHEY and CDR2 is SVGEGT. The length of the CDR3 is 15 residues. Trimming at V came to 6 bases and at J to 4 bases, leaving 9 bases not matched to a gene. The CDR3 DNA sequence: TGTGCCAGCAGGACTACCGGGACTAGCGTTTACGAGCAGTACTTC. Translated, it gives CASRTTGTSVYEQYF.

V gene TRBV5-1 combines with J gene TRBJ1-2; 9 bases map to TRBD1. The V gene end was trimmed by 3 bases and the J gene end by 2 bases; junction bases not matched to a gene: 8. The germline V gene has CDR1 SGHRS and CDR2 YFSETQ. The CDR3 consists of 16 residues. The CDR3 protein is CASSSMTGGMNYGYTF. For the CDR3, the DNA is TGCGCCAGCAGCTCAATGACAGGGGGGATGAACTATGGCTACACCTTC.

The chain combines TRBV6-1 with TRBJ2-7; 11 nucleotides match TRBD2. The V gene's germline CDR1 is MNHNS and CDR2 SASEGT. This CDR3 spans 14 amino acids. V dropped 6 bases and J dropped 6; count of bases not matched to a gene: 7. CDR3 in amino acids: CASRIAGGPFEQYF. The CDR3 DNA follows: TGTGCCAGCAGAATAGCGGGAGGGCCTTTCGAGCAGTACTTC.

The chain carries TRBV9 and TRBJ2-5, with 8 bases identical to TRBD1. Trimming cost V 3 bases and J 5 bases; bases outside gene matches: 12. CDR1 is SGDLS and CDR2 is YYNGEE in the germline V gene. The CDR3 contains 16 residues. CDR3 sequence (DNA): TGTGCCAGCAGCGGGGCGACCCCAGGGGGCCCGGAGACCCAGTACTTC. Translation gives CASSGATPGGPETQYF.

The chain has TRBV7-8 and TRBJ2-1, with 11 bases that match TRBD2. Germline CDR1 SGHVS, CDR2 FQNEAQ. The length of the CDR3 is 17 residues. The junction had 10 bases not matched to a gene; V was cut back by 5 bases and J by 4 bases. The CDR3 DNA sequence: TGTGCCAGCAGCCCAGAGGCGGGACTAGCGGTATACAATGAGCAGTTCTTC. This gives the protein CASSPEAGLAVYNEQFF.

For this clonotype: Since the CDR3 does not end with the conserved phenylalanine or tryptophan, this likely comes from a read error. The chain links TRBV5-1 to TRBJ2-7, with 7 bases aligning to TRBD1. J was trimmed by 1 base and V by 4 bases; bases with no gene match: 8. The CDR3 has 15 residues. Germline V gene sequence: CDR1 SGHRS, CDR2 YFSETQ. The CDR3 is CASSINPGQSYEQYG. In DNA, the CDR3 is TGCGCCAGCAGCATAAACCCGGGACAGTCCTACGAGCAGTACGGC.

This clonotype came up a few times. The chain carries TRBV20-1 and TRBJ2-3; D is perhaps TRBD2 (6 bases). Germline-derived CDR1 and CDR2 are DFQATT and SNEGSKA (reference sequence). V lost 5 bases to trimming and J lost 2 bases, with 14 bases between them. CDR3 length: 14 amino acids. DNA of the CDR3: TGCAGTGCTCAGGCACCTAGCGACACAGATACGCAGTATTTT. It is translated as CSAQAPSDTDTQYF.

This clonotype was seen a handful of times. The chain joins TRBV6-2 or TRBV6-3 to TRBJ2-7, with TRBD2 as a possible D gene (5 bases). Trimming removed 11 bases from V and 3 bases from J, with 17 bases in between. The germline V gene has CDR1 MNHEY and CDR2 SVGEGT. This CDR3 comprises 13 residues. The CDR3 DNA reads TGTGCCTCGACCCGAGGGCATTTCTACGAGCAGTACTTC. This gives the protein CASTRGHFYEQYF.

CDR3 DNA: TGCGCCAGCAGCACACAGGGGGCCGGCAGTCCCTATGGCTACACCTTC. Translated: CASSTQGAGSPYGYTF. V gene TRBV5-1 combines with J gene TRBJ1-2; 9 nucleotides match TRBD1. With 4 bases clipped from V and 4 bases from J, the junction kept 11 bases outside the gene matches. The germline V gene has CDR1 SGHRS and CDR2 YFSETQ. This CDR3 contains 16 residues.

In its sample, this clonotype was seen many times. The chain couples TRBV5-1 to TRBJ1-1, with a weak D call TRBD1 (5 bases). This CDR3 has 14 residues. Trimming shortened V by 0 bases and J by 8 bases, and 14 bases separated the two germline ends. The germline CDR1 and CDR2 sequences are SGHRS and YFSETQ. This chain's CDR3 is CASSLAGTAGEAFF. DNA of the CDR3: TGCGCCAGCAGCTTGGCCGGGACCGCCGGGGAAGCTTTCTTT. The full variable domain, with the rest looked up from reference TRBV5-1 and TRBJ1-1, is KAGVTQTPRYLIKTRGQQVTLSCSPISGHRSVSWYQQTPGQGLQFLFEYFSETQRNKGNFPGRFSGRQFSNSRSEMNVSTLELGDSALYLCASSLAGTAGEAFFGQGTRLTVV.